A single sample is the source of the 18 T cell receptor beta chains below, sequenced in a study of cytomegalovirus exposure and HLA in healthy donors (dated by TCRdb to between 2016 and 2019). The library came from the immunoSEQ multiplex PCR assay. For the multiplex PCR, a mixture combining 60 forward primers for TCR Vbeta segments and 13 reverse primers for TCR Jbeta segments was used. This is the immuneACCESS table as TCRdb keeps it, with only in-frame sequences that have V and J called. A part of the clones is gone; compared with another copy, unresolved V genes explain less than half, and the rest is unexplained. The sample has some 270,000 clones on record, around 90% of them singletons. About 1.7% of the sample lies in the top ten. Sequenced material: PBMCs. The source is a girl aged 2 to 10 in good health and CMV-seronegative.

This chain's CDR3 is CASSADRGPTREQFF. The CDR3 nucleotides read TGTGCCAGCAGTGCGGACAGGGGGCCGACAAGGGAGCAGTTCTTC. V is TRBV27 and J is TRBJ2-1, with 11 bases fitting TRBD1. Losses at the gene ends were 5 bases for V and 10 bases for J; bases not matched to a gene: 10. Germline CDR1 is MNHEY and CDR2 is SMNVEV (reference sequence). The CDR3 totals 15 residues.

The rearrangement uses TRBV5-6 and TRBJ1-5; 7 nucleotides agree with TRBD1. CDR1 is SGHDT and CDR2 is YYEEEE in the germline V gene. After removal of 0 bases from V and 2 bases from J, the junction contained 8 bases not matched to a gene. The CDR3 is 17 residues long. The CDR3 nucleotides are TGTGCCAGCAGCTTGGAAGGGGGCCCCGCGGGCAATCAGCCCCAGCATTTT. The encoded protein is CASSLEGGPAGNQPQHF.

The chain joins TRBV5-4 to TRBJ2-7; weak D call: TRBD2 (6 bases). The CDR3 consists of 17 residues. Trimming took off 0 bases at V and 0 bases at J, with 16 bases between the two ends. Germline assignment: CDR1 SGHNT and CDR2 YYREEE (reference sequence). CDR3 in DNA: TGTGCCAGCAGCTTGGGCCCCCGGGGGAATCCCTCCTACGAGCAGTACTTC. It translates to CASSLGPRGNPSYEQYF. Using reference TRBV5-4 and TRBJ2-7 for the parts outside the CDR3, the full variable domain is ETGVTQSPTHLIKTRGQQVTLRCSSQSGHNTVSWYQQALGQGPQFIFQYYREEENGRGNFPPRFSGLQFPNYSSELNVNALELDDSALYLCASSLGPRGNPSYEQYFGPGTRLTVT.

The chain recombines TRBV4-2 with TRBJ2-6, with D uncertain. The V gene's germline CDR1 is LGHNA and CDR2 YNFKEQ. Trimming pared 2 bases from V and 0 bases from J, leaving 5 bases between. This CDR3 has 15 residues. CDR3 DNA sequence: TGTGCCAGCAGCCAAAGGAGCTCTGGGGCCAACGTCCTGACTTTC. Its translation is CASSQRSSGANVLTF.

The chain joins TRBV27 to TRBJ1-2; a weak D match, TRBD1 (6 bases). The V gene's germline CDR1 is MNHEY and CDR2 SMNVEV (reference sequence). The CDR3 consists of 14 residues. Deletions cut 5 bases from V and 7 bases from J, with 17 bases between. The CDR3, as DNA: TGTGCCAGCAGTCCCTACAGGGATGTGAGTGGCTACACCTTC. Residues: CASSPYRDVSGYTF.

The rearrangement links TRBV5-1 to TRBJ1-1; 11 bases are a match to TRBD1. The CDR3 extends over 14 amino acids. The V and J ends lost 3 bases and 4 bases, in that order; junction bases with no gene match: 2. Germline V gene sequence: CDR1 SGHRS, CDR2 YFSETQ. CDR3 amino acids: CASSSGQGATEAFF. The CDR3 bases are TGCGCCAGCAGCTCAGGACAGGGGGCCACTGAAGCTTTCTTT.

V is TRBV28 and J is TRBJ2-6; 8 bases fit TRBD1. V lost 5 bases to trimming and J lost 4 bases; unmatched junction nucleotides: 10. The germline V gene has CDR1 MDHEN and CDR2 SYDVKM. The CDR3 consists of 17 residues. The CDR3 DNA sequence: TGTGCCAGCAGTCTACAGGGGGGTCCCGGCGGGGCCAACGTCCTGACTTTC. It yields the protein CASSLQGGPGGANVLTF.

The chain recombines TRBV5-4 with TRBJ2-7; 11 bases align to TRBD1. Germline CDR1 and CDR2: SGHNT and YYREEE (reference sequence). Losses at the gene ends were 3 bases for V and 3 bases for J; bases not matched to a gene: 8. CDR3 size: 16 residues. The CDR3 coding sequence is TGTGCCAGCAGCTCCTGGACAGGGGGCACTTTCTACGAGCAGTACTTC. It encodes CASSSWTGGTFYEQYF.

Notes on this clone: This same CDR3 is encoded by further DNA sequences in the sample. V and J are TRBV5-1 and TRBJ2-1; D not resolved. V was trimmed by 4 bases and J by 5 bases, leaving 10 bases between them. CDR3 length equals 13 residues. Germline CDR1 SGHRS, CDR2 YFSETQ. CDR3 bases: TGCGCCAGCAGCCTCGACTTGAACAATGAGCAGTTCTTC. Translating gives CASSLDLNNEQFF.

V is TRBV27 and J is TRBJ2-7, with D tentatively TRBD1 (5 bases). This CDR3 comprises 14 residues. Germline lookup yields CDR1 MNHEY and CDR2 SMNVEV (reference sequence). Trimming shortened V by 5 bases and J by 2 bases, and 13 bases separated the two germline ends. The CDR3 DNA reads TGTGCCAGCAGTCGGGCAGGGCAGGCCTACGAGCAGTACTTC. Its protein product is CASSRAGQAYEQYF.

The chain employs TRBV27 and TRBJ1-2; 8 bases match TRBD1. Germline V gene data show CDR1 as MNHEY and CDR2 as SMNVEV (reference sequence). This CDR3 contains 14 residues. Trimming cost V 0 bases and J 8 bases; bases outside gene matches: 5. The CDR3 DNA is TGTGCCAGCAGTTTATCGCAGGGGGCGCGGGGCTACACCTTC. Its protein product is CASSLSQGARGYTF.

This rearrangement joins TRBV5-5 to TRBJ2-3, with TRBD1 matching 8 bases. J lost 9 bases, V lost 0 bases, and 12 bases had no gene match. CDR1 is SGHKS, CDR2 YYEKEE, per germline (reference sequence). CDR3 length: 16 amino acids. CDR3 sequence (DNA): TGTGCCAGCAGCTTGGGCCTGGACAGGGTTGAAGGAACGCAGTATTTT. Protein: CASSLGLDRVEGTQYF.

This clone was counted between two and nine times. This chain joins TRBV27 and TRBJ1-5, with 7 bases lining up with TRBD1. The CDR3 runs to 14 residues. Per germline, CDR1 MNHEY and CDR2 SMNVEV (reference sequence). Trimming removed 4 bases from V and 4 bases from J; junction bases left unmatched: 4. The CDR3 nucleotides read TGTGCCAGCAGTTACGGACAGGCGAATCAGCCCCAGCATTTT. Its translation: CASSYGQANQPQHF.

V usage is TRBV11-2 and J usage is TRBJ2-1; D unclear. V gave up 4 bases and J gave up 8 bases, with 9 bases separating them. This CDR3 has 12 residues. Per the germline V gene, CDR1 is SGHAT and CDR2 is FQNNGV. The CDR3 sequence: CASSYPLYEQFF. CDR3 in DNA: TGTGCCAGCAGCTATCCACTTTATGAGCAGTTCTTC.

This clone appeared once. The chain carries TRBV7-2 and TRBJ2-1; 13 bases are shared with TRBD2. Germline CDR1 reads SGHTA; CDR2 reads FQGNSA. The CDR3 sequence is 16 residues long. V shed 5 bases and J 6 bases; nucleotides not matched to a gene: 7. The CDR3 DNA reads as TGTGCCAGCAGCGCGCAGGGACTAGCGGGGAGCAATGAGCAGTTCTTC. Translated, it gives CASSAQGLAGSNEQFF.

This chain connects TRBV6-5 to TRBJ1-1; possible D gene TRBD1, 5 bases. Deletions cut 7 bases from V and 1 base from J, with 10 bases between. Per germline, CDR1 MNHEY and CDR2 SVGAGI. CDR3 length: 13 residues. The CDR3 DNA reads TGTGCCAGCACCGATACAGGGAACACTGAAGCTTTCTTT. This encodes CASTDTGNTEAFF.

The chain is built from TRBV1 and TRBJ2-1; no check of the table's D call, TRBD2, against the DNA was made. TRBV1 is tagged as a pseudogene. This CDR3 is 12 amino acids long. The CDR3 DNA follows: TGCACCAGCAGCCAGATGAGGGATGAGCAGTTCTTC. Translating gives CTSSQMRDEQFF.

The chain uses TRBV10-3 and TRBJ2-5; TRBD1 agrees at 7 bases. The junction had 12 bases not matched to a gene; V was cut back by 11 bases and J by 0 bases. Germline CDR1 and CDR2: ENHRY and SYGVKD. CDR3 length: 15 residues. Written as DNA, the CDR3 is TGTGCCTCCGGAGGAAGACAGGGCTACCAAGAGACCCAGTACTTC. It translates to CASGGRQGYQETQYF.